Following are 8 T cell receptor beta chains from one sample sequenced in a study of identical twins. TCRdb ran MiXCR on the 5' RACE reads and lists one entry per CDR3 protein. The sample holds 500,000 to 600,000 distinct CDR3 sequences; around 20% are singletons and the top ten take under 0.95%. These same records also appear under a second study, on T cells expressing NK-cell markers.

Sequenced: CD4+ T cells sorted from blood. The source is a young woman in good health.

The V and J genes are TRBV7-9 and TRBJ1-1; D gene uncertain. Trimming left V 2 bases short and J 4 bases short, with 17 bases between. The CDR3 runs to 16 residues. Germline CDR1 SEHNR, CDR2 FQNEAQ (reference sequence). CDR3 loop: CASSLRKGVRSTEAFF. The CDR3 DNA reads TGTGCCAGCAGCTTAAGAAAGGGCGTGCGGAGCACTGAAGCTTTCTTT.

CDR3: CASSSRAAGLNTEAFF. Written as DNA, the CDR3 is TGTGCCAGCAGCTCCCGGGCCGCGGGGTTGAACACTGAAGCTTTCTTT. V and J are TRBV28 and TRBJ1-1; D is uncertain. The CDR3 sequence is 16 residues long. V shed 6 bases and J shed 0 bases, with 17 bases lying between them. CDR1 and CDR2 from the germline V gene are MDHEN and SYDVKM. The full variable domain, in which reference TRBV28 and TRBJ1-1 provide the parts outside the CDR3, is DVKVTQSSRYLVKRTGEKVFLECVQDMDHENMFWYRQDPGLGLRLIYFSYDVKMKEKGDIPEGYSVSREKKERFSLILESASTNQTSMYLCASSSRAAGLNTEAFFGQGTRLTVV.

The V gene is TRBV12-3 or TRBV12-4, the J gene TRBJ2-7, with TRBD1 identical over 8 bases. CDR3 length equals 13 residues. Trimming cost V 3 bases and J 3 bases; bases outside gene matches: 1. The CDR3 nucleotides read TGTGCCAGCAGTTTCAGGGGGCTCTACGAGCAGTACTTC. Protein product: CASSFRGLYEQYF.

The V and J genes are TRBV18 and TRBJ1-1; TRBD1 might be the D (6 bases). Germline V gene sequence: CDR1 KGHSH, CDR2 LQKENI. The CDR3 consists of 16 residues. Trimming stripped 0 bases from V and 6 bases from J, with 17 bases between. CDR3 protein: CASSPPQGQPKSEAFF. The DNA of the CDR3 is TGTGCCAGCTCACCACCACAGGGACAACCGAAGTCTGAAGCTTTCTTT.

This clonotype occurred once. The J gene is TRBJ2-1, the V gene TRBV11-2; no clear D gene. The V end was cut by 6 bases, the J end by 3 bases, with 6 bases between. Germline V gene sequence: CDR1 SGHAT, CDR2 FQNNGV. The CDR3 loop spans 12 amino acids. CDR3 in DNA: TGTGCCAGCAGAAACGTCTACAATGAGCAGTTCTTC. This encodes CASRNVYNEQFF.

This clonotype has only a few counts. The J gene is TRBJ2-7, the V gene TRBV7-9; D is perhaps TRBD1 (5 bases). V was cut by 10 bases and J by 0 bases, with 13 bases left in between. The CDR3 is 13 amino acids. The germline V gene encodes CDR1 SEHNR and CDR2 FQNEAQ (reference sequence). CDR3 loop: CAIRGHSSYEQYF. The DNA of the CDR3 is TGTGCCATTAGGGGCCATAGCTCCTACGAGCAGTACTTC. Together with reference TRBV7-9 and TRBJ2-7, the CDR3 gives the full variable domain: DTGVSQNPRHKITKRGQNVTFRCDPISEHNRLYWYRQTLGQGPEFLTYFQNEAQLEKSRLLSDRFSAERPKGSFSTLEIQRTEQGDSAMYLCAIRGHSSYEQYFGPGTRLTVT.

Of note for this clonotype: With a much larger clone just one base away, this may be a read error. Without the conserved terminal phenylalanine or tryptophan, this CDR3 likely stems from a read error. The V and J genes are TRBV25-1 and TRBJ2-7, with D hard to call. The V and J ends lost 2 bases and 7 bases respectively, with 12 bases between them. CDR3 size: 13 residues. Germline CDR1 and CDR2: MGHDK and SYGVNS. The chain's CDR3 is CASSEQDGYEQYY. As DNA, the CDR3 is TGTGCCAGCAGTGAACAAGACGGGTATGAGCAGTACTAC.

The chain links TRBV20-1 to TRBJ1-2, with 8 bases identical to TRBD1. Germline lookup yields CDR1 DFQATT and CDR2 SNEGSKA (reference sequence). Unmatched junction bases numbered 5, after V lost 7 bases and J lost 4 bases. The CDR3 totals 12 residues. CDR3 region: CSVHRGTYGYTF. The CDR3 DNA sequence: TGCAGTGTACACAGGGGGACCTATGGCTACACCTTC.